The 22 T cell receptor beta chains in this list originate from one sample, sequenced in a study of regulatory T cells in long-lasting Graves disease. Investigators prepared the TCR beta libraries by applying iRepertoire HTBI primers and Arm-PCR of CDR3 regions. TCRdb processed the multiplex PCR reads anew with MiXCR; each CDR3 protein has one entry. The sample contains hundreds of thousands of distinct CDR3 sequences, approximately 15% of which appear only once. Sample time point: newly diagnosed GD, antithyroid drugs for less than 3 months. PBMC-derived RNA was used for the TCR library. This same sample was also part of a study on T cells in Graves' hyperthyroidism and ophthalmopathy.

Material: peripheral blood mononuclear cells (PBMCs), obtained at new diagnosis, from a patient treated with antithyroid drugs. These receptors were collected from a woman aged 30 to 39 with Graves disease.

The V call is TRBV12-3 or TRBV12-4, the J call TRBJ1-3; no clear D. The CDR3 is made up of 13 amino acids. V lost 1 base to trimming and J lost 5 bases, with 6 bases between them. The CDR3 loop is CASSLDRRNTIYF. The DNA of the CDR3 is TGTGCCAGCAGTTTAGACAGAAGAAACACCATATATTTT.

This clonotype was detected ten times or more. This chain uses TRBV6-1 with TRBJ1-1, with 9 bases lining up with TRBD1. Germline CDR1 is MNHNS and CDR2 is SASEGT. Unmatched junction bases numbered 4, after V lost 8 bases and J lost 6 bases. CDR3 length: 12 amino acids. The CDR3 spells CASQDRGAEAFF. Here the CDR3 DNA reads TGTGCCAGCCAGGACAGGGGCGCTGAAGCTTTCTTT.

This clonotype was counted between two and nine times. The rearrangement links TRBV7-8 to TRBJ2-5; no clear D. Trimming pared 2 bases from V and 2 bases from J, leaving 9 bases between. Germline V gene data show CDR1 as SGHVS and CDR2 as FQNEAQ. This CDR3 has 14 residues. The CDR3 region has the DNA TGTGCCAGCAGCTTACTTAGTGGTCAAGAGACCCAGTACTTC. Translation gives CASSLLSGQETQYF.

This clonotype has a count of ten or more. This chain uses TRBV24-1 with TRBJ2-7; 12 bases align to TRBD2. The trim removed 5 bases at V and 4 bases at J, leaving 8 bases unmatched. CDR3 length: 16 amino acids. Germline-derived CDR1 and CDR2 are KGHDR and SFDVKD. As DNA, the CDR3 is TGTGCCACCAGTGGCCAGACTAGCGGGAGTATTTACGAGCAGTACTTC. This codes for CATSGQTSGSIYEQYF.

The chain combines TRBV30 with TRBJ2-5; TRBD1 or TRBD2 may be the D gene (6 bases each). V gave up 1 base and J gave up 4 bases, with 13 bases separating them. Germline V lookup: CDR1 GTSNPN, CDR2 SVGIG (reference sequence). There are 14 residues in the CDR3. The DNA of the CDR3 is TGTGCCTGGAGTGCGACACGGGGGCGAGAGACCCAGTACTTC. It codes for CAWSATRGRETQYF.

The genes are TRBV13 and TRBJ2-3; tentatively, D is TRBD2 (6 bases). Trimming removed 2 bases from V and 2 bases from J, with 11 bases in between. The CDR3 has 15 residues. Germline V gene sequence: CDR1 PRHDT, CDR2 FYEKMQ (reference sequence). In nucleotides, the CDR3 is TGTGCCAGCAGCTTATGGCGGGAAAACACAGATACGCAGTATTTT. Protein sequence: CASSLWRENTDTQYF.

This clonotype was seen at least ten times. This chain joins TRBV28 and TRBJ2-7, with 11 bases lining up with TRBD2. J gave up 1 base and V 6 bases, and 8 bases lay outside the gene matches. Germline loops: CDR1 MDHEN, CDR2 SYDVKM. This CDR3 contains 16 residues. This chain's CDR3 is CASSGPGTSGSYEQYF. Here the CDR3 DNA reads TGTGCCAGCAGCGGACCCGGGACTAGCGGTTCCTACGAGCAGTACTTC.

The sample holds many counts of this clonotype. The J gene is TRBJ2-5, the V gene TRBV2; TRBD2 is a possible D gene (6 bases). This CDR3 is built from 15 residues. Germline loops: CDR1 SNHLY, CDR2 FYNNEI. Trimming pared 7 bases from V and 9 bases from J, leaving 24 bases between. The CDR3 loop is CASTRAPTGGGAQYF. In nucleotides, the CDR3 is TGTGCCAGCACCCGTGCCCCGACTGGCGGAGGGGCCCAGTACTTC.

This clonotype has at least ten counts. The chain combines TRBV12-3 or TRBV12-4 with TRBJ2-7; TRBD1 aligns across 9 bases. This CDR3 region has 13 residues. V shed 4 bases and J 6 bases; nucleotides not matched to a gene: 4. The CDR3 is CASSSRTGAEQYF. The CDR3, as DNA: TGTGCCAGCAGTTCCCGGACAGGGGCCGAGCAGTACTTC.

The rearrangement joins TRBV6-1 to TRBJ2-7; no clear D gene. The CDR3 totals 11 residues. Trimming cost V 3 bases and J 10 bases, with 10 bases left between them. The germline CDR1 and CDR2 sequences are MNHNS and SASEGT. The CDR3 DNA follows: TGTGCCAGCAGTGAGCAGCGTAAACAGTACTTC. It specifies CASSEQRKQYF.

A few counts support this clonotype. The gene calls are TRBV11-2 and TRBJ1-2; D not resolved. The CDR3 is made up of 15 amino acids. The ends were cut back, 0 bases at V and 0 bases at J, with 8 bases in the middle. Germline V gene sequence: CDR1 SGHAT, CDR2 FQNNGV. CDR3 protein: CASSLEPKANYGYTF. CDR3 sequence (DNA): TGTGCCAGCAGCTTAGAACCCAAGGCTAACTATGGCTACACCTTC.

This chain uses TRBV19 with TRBJ2-1; the match to TRBD2 covers 14 bases. This CDR3 contains 16 residues. Germline values: CDR1 LNHDA, CDR2 SQIVND (reference sequence). V shed 3 bases and J 3 bases; nucleotides not matched to a gene: 1. The CDR3 reads CASSIGTSGGYNEQFF. The CDR3 DNA sequence: TGTGCCAGTAGTATTGGGACTAGCGGGGGCTACAATGAGCAGTTCTTC.

This clonotype was detected a few times. V and J are TRBV3-1 and TRBJ2-6; D is possibly TRBD1 (6 bases). Germline V lookup: CDR1 LGHDT, CDR2 YNNKEL (reference sequence). CDR3 size: 16 residues. V dropped 2 bases and J dropped 1 base, with 9 bases sitting between them. The CDR3 DNA sequence: TGTGCCAGCAGCCAACTGACAGGATCTGGGGCCAACGTCCTGACTTTC. Its protein is CASSQLTGSGANVLTF.

The table lists this clonotype with a few counts. The J gene is TRBJ2-2, the V gene TRBV5-4, with D maybe TRBD2 (5 bases). Trimming shortened V by 6 bases and J by 7 bases, and 13 bases separated the two germline ends. This CDR3 has 13 amino acids. CDR1 is SGHNT and CDR2 is YYREEE in the germline V gene (reference sequence). The CDR3 here is CASTHAGVGELFF. The CDR3 DNA is TGTGCCAGCACCCACGCGGGCGTCGGGGAGCTGTTTTTT.

The table lists this clonotype with many counts. This CDR3 reads CASGYRTAYGYTF. The CDR3 coding sequence is TGTGCCAGCGGCTACCGGACGGCCTATGGCTACACCTTC. The gene calls are TRBV12-3 or TRBV12-4 and TRBJ1-2; D is unclear. Deletions cut 8 bases from V and 4 bases from J, with 14 bases between. The CDR3 covers 13 residues.

The V call is TRBV20-1, the J call TRBJ2-6; the match to TRBD1 covers 9 bases. CDR1 DFQATT and CDR2 SNEGSKA come from the germline V gene (reference sequence). The V segment lost 3 bases and the J segment 0 bases; nucleotides outside the gene matches: 9. This CDR3 is built from 18 residues. The CDR3 bases are TGCAGTGCTAGTCTCTTGGGACAGGGACGCTCTGGGGCCAACGTCCTGACTTTC. This sequence encodes CSASLLGQGRSGANVLTF.

This chain joins TRBV5-1 and TRBJ2-4, with TRBD1 matching over 8 bases. The CDR3 contains 15 residues. The trim removed 0 bases at V and 8 bases at J, leaving 7 bases unmatched. Per germline, CDR1 SGHRS and CDR2 YFSETQ. CDR3 DNA sequence: TGCGCCAGCAGCTTGGACCAGGGGGCCGTATACATTCAGTACTTC. Its protein product is CASSLDQGAVYIQYF.

This clonotype was counted ten times or more. The chain uses TRBV12-3 or TRBV12-4 and TRBJ1-1; no firm D call. The ends were cut back, 10 bases at V and 9 bases at J, with 18 bases in the middle. The CDR3 has 12 amino acids. The CDR3 DNA is TGTGCCAACACTGACCGGCACAGTCAAGCTTTCTTT. This codes for CANTDRHSQAFF.

This chain joins TRBV28 and TRBJ2-7; D uncertain. The CDR3 extends over 14 amino acids. Germline V gene data show CDR1 as MDHEN and CDR2 as SYDVKM. V was clipped by 8 bases and J by 4 bases, with 18 bases between them. CDR3 nucleotide sequence: TGTGCCAGCGTCAAGGCATACCCACCTTACGAGCAGTACTTC. It is translated as CASVKAYPPYEQYF.

This chain links TRBV11-2 with TRBJ2-7; D is unresolved. The CDR3 sequence is 13 residues long. The germline V gene encodes CDR1 SGHAT and CDR2 FQNNGV. With 2 bases removed from V and 3 bases from J, the gap between germline ends came to 8 bases. CDR3: CASSLRAYYEQYF. The CDR3 DNA follows: TGTGCCAGCAGCTTAAGAGCGTACTACGAGCAGTACTTC.

This clonotype was found a few times. The chain uses TRBV7-9 and TRBJ2-6; no definite D call. Trimming took 1 base from V and 0 from J, leaving 7 bases between them. Looked up from germline, CDR1 is SEHNR and CDR2 is FQNEAQ (reference sequence). The CDR3 runs to 16 residues. The CDR3 spells CASSLGEYSGANVLTF. CDR3 coding DNA: TGTGCCAGCAGCTTAGGAGAATACTCTGGGGCCAACGTCCTGACTTTC.

This clonotype was counted at least ten times. The chain has TRBV7-8 and TRBJ2-1; the D is unclear. The CDR3 is 13 residues long. Trimming stripped 5 bases from V and 10 bases from J, with 15 bases between. Germline values: CDR1 SGHVS, CDR2 FQNEAQ. The CDR3 here is CASSDQSEQEQFF. The CDR3 nucleotides read TGTGCCAGCAGCGACCAATCAGAACAGGAGCAGTTCTTC.